This T cell receptor (beta chain) was found in a study of CD8 T cells in ankylosing spondylitis. Study-level results: Researchers reportedly found disease-linked clones significantly enriched in matched ankylosing spondylitis synovial fluid. Clones linked with disease were CD8+ and fairly uncommon in the peripheral blood. Characteristic of ankylosing spondylitis blood, it appeared, was a TCR beta motif comprising eight highly homologous variants.

Researchers built TCR beta libraries using quantitative 5'-RACE with molecular barcodes. TCRdb itself ran the 5' RACE reads through MiXCR, one entry per CDR3 protein. The sample has 300,000 to 350,000 distinct CDR3 sequences; less than 25% are singletons. This clonotype was recorded a few times. The antigen is undetermined. The V gene's germline CDR1 is SGHAT and CDR2 FQNNGV. V lost 3 bases to trimming and J lost 2 bases; unmatched junction nucleotides: 9. This CDR3 has 18 residues. This receptor was identified in a female donor with ankylosing spondylitis or in good health (not recorded which). Source material: blood, either unsorted or a sorted T cell fraction (not recorded which). V is TRBV11-2 and J is TRBJ2-1, with TRBD2 identical over 11 bases. The CDR3 DNA is TGTGCCAGCAGCTTCCGCCCGACTAGCGGGGCCACCTACAATGAGCAGTTCTTC. Translated: CASSFRPTSGATYNEQFF.